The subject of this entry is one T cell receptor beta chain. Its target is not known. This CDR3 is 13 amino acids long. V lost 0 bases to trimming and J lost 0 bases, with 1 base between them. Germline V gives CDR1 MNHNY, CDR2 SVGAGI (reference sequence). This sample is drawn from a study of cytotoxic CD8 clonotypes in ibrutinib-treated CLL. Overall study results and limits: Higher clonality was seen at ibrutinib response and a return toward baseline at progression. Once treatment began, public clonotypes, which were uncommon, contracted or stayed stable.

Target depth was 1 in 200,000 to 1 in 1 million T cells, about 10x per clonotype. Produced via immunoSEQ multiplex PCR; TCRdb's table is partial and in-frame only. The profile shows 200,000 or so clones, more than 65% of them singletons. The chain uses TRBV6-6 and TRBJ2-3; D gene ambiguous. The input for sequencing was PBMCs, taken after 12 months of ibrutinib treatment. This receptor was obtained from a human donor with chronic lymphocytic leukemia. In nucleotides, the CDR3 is TGTGCCAGCAGTTACTCCAGCACAGATACGCAGTATTTT. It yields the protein CASSYSSTDTQYF.